These T cell receptor beta chains were read from a single sample in a study of monozygotic twins with inflammatory bowel disease. TCRdb reprocessed the 5' RACE reads and stores each CDR3 protein as one record, lacking DNA. This sample contains 350,000 to 400,000 distinct CDR3 sequences. Sample: blood. These receptors all stem from a human donor with ulcerative colitis or Crohn's disease, or a healthy co-twin of an affected twin (not recorded which). Both conserved end residues are part of each CDR3. Fields, in order: J gene, V gene, CDR3 protein.

J gene: TRBJ1-4
V gene: TRBV2
CDR3 protein: CASISDRANKKLFF

J gene: TRBJ2-3
V gene: TRBV11-2
CDR3 protein: CASSFERGTSTDTQYF

J gene: TRBJ2-2
V gene: TRBV24-1
CDR3 protein: CATSDLRDNTGELFF

J gene: TRBJ1-4
V gene: TRBV5-6
CDR3 protein: CASSLAQGLSEKLFF

J gene: TRBJ2-7
V gene: TRBV6-1
CDR3 protein: CAIRQVNYEQYF

J gene: TRBJ2-3
V gene: TRBV5-1
CDR3 protein: CASKWHNTDTQYF

J gene: TRBJ1-2
V gene: TRBV12-3/TRBV12-4
CDR3 protein: CASSPDGLYGYTF

J gene: TRBJ2-7
V gene: TRBV2
CDR3 protein: CASRTTRLTGSYEQYF

J gene: TRBJ2-1
V gene: TRBV20-1
CDR3 protein: CSASGLWMGSYNEQFF

J gene: TRBJ2-3
V gene: TRBV7-9
CDR3 protein: CASSLGPLDTQYF

J gene: TRBJ2-3
V gene: TRBV20-1
CDR3 protein: CSAKARTDTQYF

J gene: TRBJ2-3
V gene: TRBV7-2
CDR3 protein: CASSSGLSTDTQYF

J gene: TRBJ1-2
V gene: TRBV12-5
CDR3 protein: CASGLDRGSYGYTF

J gene: TRBJ1-6
V gene: TRBV5-1
CDR3 protein: CASSPDRTDNSPLHF

J gene: TRBJ2-7
V gene: TRBV7-2
CDR3 protein: CASSEGTGEYRYEQYF

J gene: TRBJ1-4
V gene: TRBV15
CDR3 protein: CATSRAPRESNEKLFF

J gene: TRBJ2-7
V gene: TRBV20-1
CDR3 protein: CSAVPGTLASYEQYF